This TCR beta chain was sequenced during a study of CD8+ T cells in alopecia areata. Whole-study findings and limits: Throughout tofacitinib, many expanded lesional clones continued to persist in scalp and blood. Uncertain still, given a single nonresponder, is whether baseline CD8+ expansion links to response.

Comments on this clone: Its specificity is not known.

The V and J ends lost 2 bases and 2 bases respectively, with 5 bases between them. Germline V gene data show CDR1 as SQVTM and CDR2 as ANQGSEA. CDR3 length equals 12 residues. Specified treatment: oral pan-JAK inhibitor, 5-10 mg twice daily. Following extraction, RNA underwent reverse transcription to cDNA, which served as the sequencing template. Sequenced by immunoSEQ multiplex PCR; TCRdb stores in-frame clones only, minus some. This table has around 200,000 clones, about 60% appearing once. This material consisted of CD4+ T cells sorted from blood, taken at week 4, from a patient treated with tofacitinib. The clonotype comes from a human donor with alopecia areata. V is TRBV29-1 and J is TRBJ2-3; D unresolved. The CDR3 region has the DNA TGCAGCGTTGAACACATCACAGATACGCAGTATTTT. This sequence encodes CSVEHITDTQYF.